This T cell receptor (beta chain) was sequenced for a study of beta chain features in type 1 diabetes. Study-level information: Sorted cells examined across all samples numbered some 98 million.

Findings and limits, study-wide: Moderately but significantly shorter TCRB CDR3s were found in Type 1 diabetes patients in all four CD4+ subsets.

Concerning this clone itself: The antigen is not known.

Expressed TCRB transcripts were sequenced because the entire RNA isolate underwent reverse transcription. Data came from immunoSEQ multiplex PCR; TCRdb stores just in-frame clones and leaves some out. The profile shows around 320,000 clones, around 15% of them singletons. CDR1 is MNHEY, CDR2 SMNVEV, per germline (reference sequence). The CDR3 is made up of 13 amino acids. V was pared by 7 bases and J by 2 bases, with 11 bases between. The sample taken for sequencing was central memory CD4+ T cells from blood. The rearrangement links TRBV27 to TRBJ2-5; tentative D call: TRBD2 (6 bases). The TCR comes from a man in his thirties or forties in good health. The CDR3 coding sequence is TGTGCCAGCACCCCTGGGGGGCAAGAGACCCAGTACTTC. It encodes CASTPGGQETQYF.